Listed here are 23 T cell receptor beta chains from one sample, sequenced in a study of metastatic and nonmetastatic thyroid tumors. All patients were treatment-naive before thyroid surgery. Using MiXCR, TCRdb re-called clones from the PCR reads. Among 23,000 or so clones listed, around a fifth were seen once. Input material: blood. Every receptor here comes from a male donor with papillary thyroid cancer or a benign thyroid nodule (not recorded which). Some clones in this sample may be carry-over from other donors' samples.

This clone has at least ten counts. The chain combines TRBV2 with TRBJ1-1, with D unclear. Germline values: CDR1 SNHLY, CDR2 FYNNEI. CDR3 length: 12 residues. V was shortened by 7 bases and J by 0 bases, with 6 bases between the two germline ends. The CDR3 bases are TGTGCCAGCAAAGAGTTGAACACTGAAGCTTTCTTT. As protein: CASKELNTEAFF. Variable domain in full (rest from reference TRBV2 and TRBJ1-1): EPEVTQTPSHQVTQMGQEVILRCVPISNHLYFYWYRQILGQKVEFLVSFYNNEISEKSEIFDDQFSVERPDGSNFTLKIRSTKLEDSAMYFCASKELNTEAFFGQGTRLTVV.

As concerns this clone: The conserved phenylalanine or tryptophan normally closing the CDR3 is absent here, so this likely arose from a read error. This chain uses TRBV25-1 with TRBJ1-1, with D uncertain. Per the germline V gene, CDR1 is MGHDK and CDR2 is SYGVNS. Trimming took 1 base from V and 7 from J, leaving 10 bases between them. The CDR3 totals 13 residues. The CDR3 coding sequence is TGTGCCAGCAGTGAATTTAAGTACAGTGAAGCTTTCTCA. Translating it yields CASSEFKYSEAFS.

In the case of this clone: A much larger clone is a single base away; this may be a read error. V and J are TRBV7-1 and TRBJ2-1; TRBD2 aligns across 11 bases. TRBV7-1 is marked as an open reading frame, function uncertain. The CDR3 loop spans 20 amino acids. V lost 5 bases, J lost 0 bases, and 15 bases stayed unmatched. CDR3 sequence: CASSRPLASGRFASYNEQFF. The CDR3 region has the DNA TGTGCCAGCAGCAGACCCCTGGCTAGCGGGAGGTTCGCCTCCTACAATGAGCAGTTCTTC.

This clone was picked up many times. The gene calls are TRBV13 and TRBJ2-3; 7 bases agree with TRBD2. J lost 3 bases, V lost 5 bases, and 8 bases had no gene match. CDR1 and CDR2 (germline): PRHDT, FYEKMQ (reference sequence). The CDR3 length is 15 residues. In nucleotides, the CDR3 is TGTGCCAGCAGCCCCCGGGTCGGGAGGACAGATACGCAGTATTTT. This sequence encodes CASSPRVGRTDTQYF.

This clone was seen a handful of times. This chain uses TRBV2 with TRBJ1-5; a possible D gene is TRBD1 (6 bases). Looked up from germline, CDR1 is SNHLY and CDR2 is FYNNEI. V lost 7 bases to trimming and J lost 3 bases, with 16 bases between them. The CDR3 is 15 residues long. The CDR3 is CASNRGQGYNQPQHF. The CDR3 DNA reads TGTGCCAGCAACCGAGGGCAGGGGTACAATCAGCCCCAGCATTTT. Full variable domain (rest looked up from reference TRBV2 and TRBJ1-5): EPEVTQTPSHQVTQMGQEVILRCVPISNHLYFYWYRQILGQKVEFLVSFYNNEISEKSEIFDDQFSVERPDGSNFTLKIRSTKLEDSAMYFCASNRGQGYNQPQHFGDGTRLSIL.

The chain recombines TRBV3-1 with TRBJ2-5; no firm D call. V was clipped by 1 base and J by 2 bases, with 5 bases between them. This CDR3 region has 13 residues. Germline CDR1 is LGHDT and CDR2 is YNNKEL (reference sequence). The CDR3 reads CASSQAGQETQYF. For the CDR3, the DNA is TGTGCCAGCAGCCAAGCAGGTCAAGAGACCCAGTACTTC.

This clone is deemed medium-sized. The chain uses TRBV27 and TRBJ2-7, with 9 bases matching TRBD1. From germline, CDR1 is MNHEY and CDR2 SMNVEV (reference sequence). This CDR3 has 15 residues. Trimming cost V 2 bases and J 6 bases; bases outside gene matches: 8. The CDR3 nucleotides read TGTGCCAGCAGTTTACTTCCGGGACAGGGTTCCGAGCAGTACTTC. It yields the protein CASSLLPGQGSEQYF.

The chain has TRBV23-1 and TRBJ2-6, with 11 bases lining up with TRBD2. TRBV23-1 is assigned to the ORF class and has an uncertain function. The length of the CDR3 is 22 residues. With 4 bases clipped from V and 3 bases from J, the junction kept 20 bases outside the gene matches. The CDR3 here is CASSPAFELAGEVSLGANVLTF. The CDR3 DNA is TGCGCCAGCAGTCCCGCGTTTGAACTAGCGGGAGAGGTGTCTCTTGGGGCCAACGTCCTGACTTTC.

This clone was detected only a few times. The chain uses TRBV5-1 and TRBJ2-4; D uncertain. Trimming took off 3 bases at V and 0 bases at J, with 10 bases between the two ends. The CDR3 has 15 residues. Germline assignment: CDR1 SGHRS and CDR2 YFSETQ. CDR3 residues: CASSSAVGAKNIQYF. CDR3 DNA: TGCGCCAGCAGCTCGGCGGTGGGAGCCAAAAACATTCAGTACTTC.

The chain uses TRBV30 and TRBJ2-3, with D unresolved. V was pared by 7 bases and J by 7 bases, with 15 bases between. Germline V gene lookup returns CDR1 GTSNPN and CDR2 SVGIG (reference sequence). The CDR3 length is 12 residues. CDR3 amino acids: CASLNAVYTQYF. For the CDR3, the DNA is TGTGCCTCATTAAACGCCGTGTATACGCAGTATTTT.

This clone appeared many times. V usage is TRBV27 and J usage is TRBJ2-2; D is ambiguous. This CDR3 is 11 amino acids long. V dropped 6 bases and J dropped 8 bases, with 7 bases sitting between them. Germline CDR1 MNHEY, CDR2 SMNVEV (reference sequence). The CDR3 here is CASSYAGELFF. CDR3 DNA sequence: TGTGCCAGCAGCTATGCTGGGGAGCTGTTTTTT.

This clone has ten or more counts. This rearrangement joins TRBV30 to TRBJ1-2; D unresolved. V dropped 2 bases and J dropped 4 bases, with 14 bases sitting between them. The CDR3 runs 14 residues. Germline loops: CDR1 GTSNPN, CDR2 SVGIG (reference sequence). The CDR3 loop reads CAWSRDRGAYGYTF. CDR3 nucleotides: TGTGCCTGGAGTCGAGATCGGGGAGCCTATGGCTACACCTTC.

This clone has a handful of counts. The V gene is TRBV11-3, the J gene TRBJ1-2; maybe TRBD1 (5 bases). The ends were cut back, 5 bases at V and 7 bases at J, with 14 bases in the middle. The CDR3 runs to 13 residues. Germline CDR1 and CDR2: SGHNT and YENEEA. CDR3 sequence: CASSTGGGTGYTF. DNA of the CDR3: TGTGCCAGCAGCACCGGGGGAGGAACTGGCTACACCTTC.

In its sample, this clone is medium-sized. The chain links TRBV28 to TRBJ1-5; 9 positions agree with TRBD1. This CDR3 contains 15 residues. The germline V gene has CDR1 MDHEN and CDR2 SYDVKM. The trim removed 3 bases at V and 5 bases at J, leaving 5 bases unmatched. The CDR3 DNA follows: TGTGCCAGCAGTTTGTCGGGACAGGGTGATCAGCCCCAGCATTTT. Translated: CASSLSGQGDQPQHF.

This clone was recorded many times. A much bigger clone sits one base away, suggesting this may be a read error. The CDR3 region has the DNA TGTGCCTGGAGTGTAAACTCGCAAGAGACCCAGTGCTTC. It encodes CAWSVNSQETQCF. This chain joins TRBV30 and TRBJ2-5; D is uncertain. The CDR3 runs to 13 residues. The germline V gene encodes CDR1 GTSNPN and CDR2 SVGIG (reference sequence).

This clone was seen only a few times. The junction and the germline gene differ at one end; a read error may be behind it. The chain links TRBV7-9 to TRBJ2-5; tentatively, D is TRBD2 (5 bases). This CDR3 is 11 amino acids long. Germline lookup yields CDR1 SEHNR and CDR2 FQNEAQ (reference sequence). For the CDR3, the DNA is TGTACCAGCAGCTTAGAGGAGGCCCAGTACTTC. The encoded protein is CTSSLEEAQYF.

Within the sample, this clone is medium-sized. The chain employs TRBV6-2 or TRBV6-3 and TRBJ1-2; D gene uncertain. There are 14 residues in the CDR3. The germline V gene encodes CDR1 MNHEY and CDR2 SVGEGT. The V end was cut by 0 bases, the J end by 1 base, with 6 bases between. CDR3: CASSYSGYNYGYTF. As DNA, the CDR3 is TGTGCCAGCAGTTACTCTGGCTATAACTATGGCTACACCTTC.

This clone was observed at least ten times. This clone may be a read error of a much larger clone one base away. J is TRBJ1-6 and V is TRBV3-1; D is undetermined. The CDR3 consists of 12 residues. Germline lookup yields CDR1 LGHDT and CDR2 YNNKEL (reference sequence). The ends were cut back, 3 bases at V and 10 bases at J, with 7 bases in the middle. The CDR3 region is CASSHPVSPLHF. CDR3 DNA sequence: TGTGCCAGCAGCCACCCGGTGTCACCCCTCCACTTT.

This clone showed up just a few times. V gene TRBV6-1 combines with J gene TRBJ1-3; TRBD1 aligns across 7 bases. The V segment lost 0 bases and the J segment 4 bases; nucleotides outside the gene matches: 6. This CDR3 contains 16 residues. Germline V CDR1 and CDR2: MNHNS, SASEGT. CDR3 protein: CASSEAKGASGNTIYF. In DNA form, the CDR3 reads TGTGCCAGCAGTGAAGCGAAGGGGGCTTCAGGAAACACCATATATTTT.

In its sample, this clone is medium-sized (0.01 to 0.1%). The chain carries TRBV2 and TRBJ2-7, with 7 bases fitting TRBD1. The germline CDR1 and CDR2 sequences are SNHLY and FYNNEI. CDR3 length equals 14 residues. V lost 5 bases, J lost 7 bases, and 11 bases stayed unmatched. The CDR3 loop reads CASSYRGQRPEQYF. The CDR3 nucleotides are TGTGCCAGCAGTTACAGGGGACAGCGACCGGAGCAGTACTTC.

This clone has at least ten counts. V is TRBV20-1 and J is TRBJ2-2, with D possibly TRBD2 on 6 matching bases. This CDR3 region has 14 residues. Trimming took 3 bases from V and 4 from J, leaving 12 bases between them. Germline lookup yields CDR1 DFQATT and CDR2 SNEGSKA (reference sequence). Here the CDR3 reads CSASSKLATGELFF. CDR3 in DNA: TGCAGTGCTAGTTCTAAACTAGCCACCGGGGAGCTGTTTTTT.

This clone was found many times. The chain employs TRBV30 and TRBJ2-6, with D unresolved. V lost 3 bases and J 1 base, leaving 4 bases between the germline ends. Germline values: CDR1 GTSNPN, CDR2 SVGIG (reference sequence). The CDR3 sequence is 13 residues long. As DNA, the CDR3 is TGTGCCTGGAGGTCTTCTGGGGCCAACGTCCTGACTTTC. This codes for CAWRSSGANVLTF. Variable domain in full (rest from reference TRBV30 and TRBJ2-6): SQTIHQWPATLVQPVGSPLSLECTVEGTSNPNLYWYRQAAGRGLQLLFYSVGIGQISSEVPQNLSASRPQDRQFILSSKKLLLSDSGFYLCAWRSSGANVLTFGAGSRLTVL.

The V and J genes are TRBV6-1 and TRBJ1-3; 9 positions match TRBD1. The germline gives CDR1 MNHNS, CDR2 SASEGT. The trim removed 5 bases at V and 4 bases at J, leaving 6 bases unmatched. This CDR3 is 15 amino acids long. The CDR3 region has the DNA TGTGCCAGCAGTATACAGGGGGCCTTAGGAAACACCATATATTTT. Translating it yields CASSIQGALGNTIYF.